Listed below are T cell receptor beta chains from one sample, sequenced in a study of blood T cell repertoires in COVID-19. The protocol was immunoSEQ multiplex PCR, while the TCRdb copy is restricted to in-frame clones and leaves out a portion. The sample carries around 140,000 clones, 87% recorded once. Sequencing was performed on peripheral blood. These receptor sequences come from a woman aged 45-59 years with acute or convalescent COVID-19. Each CDR3 is given with its conserved first and last residue. D genes are given only for firm matches. Expanded clones get a size class; other rows say once, few or many, or leave the size out.

>TRBJ1-1|NA|NA|TRBV7-6
CASSPDQGMNTEAFF
TGTGCCAGCAGCCCCGACCAGGGAATGAACACTGAAGCTTTCTTT
>TRBJ1-1|NA|NA|TRBV7-8
CASSLGGGGSWFGQAFF
TGTGCCAGCAGCTTAGGAGGGGGGGGTAGTTGGTTCGGGCAAGCTTTCTTT
>TRBJ1-1|NA|NA|TRBV7-3
CATRLDPFSEAFF
TGTGCCACCAGGCTAGACCCCTTTTCTGAAGCTTTCTTT
>TRBJ2-1|NA|TRBD1|TRBV27
CASSPFGQGTEQFF
TGTGCCAGCAGTCCCTTCGGACAGGGGACTGAGCAGTTCTTC
>TRBJ1-6|NA|NA|TRBV9
CASSGRHAVIPYNSPLHF
TGTGCCAGCAGTGGGAGACATGCTGTAATTCCCTATAATTCACCCCTCCACTTT
>TRBJ1-1|NA|NA|TRBV6-1
CASSEVRQHNSYTEAFF
TGTGCCAGCAGTGAAGTTAGACAGCACAATAGCTACACTGAAGCTTTCTTT
>TRBJ2-4|once|NA|TRBV11-3
CASSSDKKNIQYF
TGTGCCAGCAGTTCGGACAAAAAAAACATTCAGTACTTC
>TRBJ2-7|NA|TRBD1|TRBV4-1
CASSHQGTGASYEQYF
TGCGCCAGCAGCCACCAAGGGACAGGGGCCTCCTACGAGCAGTACTTC
>TRBJ1-2|once|NA|TRBV10-2
CASSESRGVYANYGYTF
TGCGCCAGCAGTGAGTCGCGAGGAGTCTACGCTAACTATGGCTACACCTTC
>TRBJ2-1|NA|TRBD2|TRBV27
CASSWTSGRDLYNEQFF
TGTGCCAGCAGTTGGACTAGCGGGAGGGATCTCTACAATGAGCAGTTCTTC
>TRBJ1-1|once|TRBD1|TRBV6-5
CASSPRTGRVAFF
TGTGCCAGCAGTCCTCGGACAGGGAGGGTAGCTTTCTTT
>TRBJ1-3|NA|TRBD1|TRBV6-5
CASSTGGSSGNTIYF
TGTGCCAGCAGCACAGGGGGCAGCTCCGGAAACACCATATATTTT
>TRBJ1-1|NA|TRBD1|TRBV10-3
CAITDRGLTEAFF
TGTGCCATCACTGACAGGGGGCTTACTGAAGCTTTCTTT
>TRBJ1-1|few|TRBD1|TRBV6-5
CASRTGALNTEAFF
TGTGCCAGCAGGACAGGGGCGCTGAACACTGAAGCTTTCTTT
>TRBJ1-5|NA|TRBD1|TRBV6-5
CASSRTAGGYQPQHF
TGTGCCAGCAGCAGAACGGCAGGGGGATATCAGCCCCAGCATTTT
>TRBJ2-7|NA|TRBD1|TRBV11-2
CASSLDTGALSYEQYF
TGTGCCAGCAGCTTAGATACAGGGGCCCTCTCCTACGAGCAGTACTTC